This is a list of T cell receptor beta chains from one sample in a study of shared clonotypes between healthy human individuals. TCRdb's table, derived via immunoSEQ multiplex PCR, lists solely in-frame clones and lacks some. The repertoire has more than 600,000 clones, approximately 90% of them found once; the top ten carry nearly 25%. The sample taken for sequencing was naive CD8+ T cells sorted from blood. All receptors come from a man aged 25-45 years in good health. The CDR3 runs from the conserved cysteine through the conserved F or W. The D gene is left open where the match is weak. Part of the rows lack a size; the others show once, few, many or a class for expanded clones.

CDR3aa | CDR3nt | j_gene | abundance | d_gene | v_gene
CASRQGAYEQYF | TGTGCCAGCCGACAGGGCGCCTACGAGCAGTACTTC | TRBJ2-7 | - | TRBD1 | TRBV18
CASSDPGTGYSEQYF | TGTGCCAGCAGCGATCCCGGGACAGGGTACTCCGAGCAGTACTTC | TRBJ2-7 | - | TRBD1 | TRBV11-2
CASSSPGQGIIYEQYF | TGTGCCAGCAGCTCACCCGGACAGGGAATAATCTACGAGCAGTACTTC | TRBJ2-7 | - | TRBD1 | TRBV11-2
CASLLSGAFTEAFF | TGTGCCAGCCTCCTAAGCGGGGCGTTTACTGAAGCTTTCTTT | TRBJ1-1 | - | - | TRBV11-2
CASSEQVRSYEQYF | TGTGCCAGCAGTGAGCAGGTGAGATCCTACGAGCAGTACTTC | TRBJ2-7 | once | - | TRBV2
CASSPIQGVRVHEQYF | TGCGCCAGCAGCCCAATACAGGGGGTGAGAGTCCACGAGCAGTACTTC | TRBJ2-7 | - | TRBD1 | TRBV5-1
CASSSPDRAEIDNEQFF | TGTGCCAGCAGCAGCCCCGACAGGGCCGAGATCGACAATGAGCAGTTCTTC | TRBJ2-1 | - | - | TRBV21-1
CASSVAGATNNEQFF | TGTGCCAGCAGCGTGGCAGGGGCGACCAACAATGAGCAGTTCTTC | TRBJ2-1 | - | - | TRBV9
CASSPRDRAYEQYF | TGCGCCAGCAGCCCCCGGGACAGGGCCTACGAGCAGTACTTC | TRBJ2-7 | once | TRBD1 | TRBV4-1
CATLTGVGGPGELFF | TGTGCCACCCTTACAGGGGTCGGAGGTCCCGGGGAGCTGTTTTTT | TRBJ2-2 | many | TRBD1 | TRBV10-3
CASSLAQGEDYEKLFF | TGTGCCAGCAGCTTAGCCCAAGGGGAGGATTATGAAAAACTGTTTTTT | TRBJ1-4 | - | - | TRBV7-9
CASSPITAKVSFETQYF | TGTGCCAGCAGCCCGATCACGGCAAAGGTTTCGTTTGAGACCCAGTACTTC | TRBJ2-5 | - | - | TRBV4-2
CASSLLKGNADTQYF | TGTGCCAGCAGTTTGTTAAAGGGGAACGCAGATACGCAGTATTTT | TRBJ2-3 | - | - | TRBV27
CASSLSGREGYNEQFF | TGTGCCAGCAGCTTATCGGGGCGGGAGGGTTACAATGAGCAGTTCTTC | TRBJ2-1 | - | TRBD2 | TRBV7-3
CASSLGNGLAGIAYSYEQYF | TGTGCCAGCAGCTTAGGGAACGGACTAGCGGGAATCGCTTACTCATACGAGCAGTACTTC | TRBJ2-7 | - | TRBD2 | TRBV7-8
CASSHVAGGNEQFF | TGTGCCAGCAGTCACGTAGCAGGGGGAAATGAGCAGTTCTTC | TRBJ2-1 | - | TRBD1 | TRBV27
CASSQGAEAFF | TGTGCCAGCAGCCAGGGGGCAGAAGCTTTCTTT | TRBJ1-1 | - | TRBD1 | TRBV7-9
CASSPQDGGANVLTF | TGCGCCAGCAGCCCCCAAGATGGGGGGGCCAACGTCCTGACTTTC | TRBJ2-6 | once | - | TRBV4-1
CASSLIPGSDEQYF | TGTGCCAGCAGTTTAATCCCAGGGTCCGACGAGCAGTACTTC | TRBJ2-7 | - | - | TRBV27
CASSPRGTGATGELFF | TGTGCCAGCAGCCCAAGAGGGACAGGGGCGACCGGGGAGCTGTTTTTT | TRBJ2-2 | - | TRBD1 | TRBV7-9
CASSLSSGRIGDTQYF | TGTGCCAGCAGCTTAAGTAGCGGGAGGATCGGAGATACGCAGTATTTT | TRBJ2-3 | - | TRBD2 | TRBV7-8
CASSQTSGGYEQYF | TGTGCCAGCAGTCAGACTAGCGGAGGCTACGAGCAGTACTTC | TRBJ2-7 | - | TRBD2 | TRBV27
CASSSGTGYAETQYF | TGTGCCAGCAGCTCGGGGACAGGGTACGCGGAGACCCAGTACTTC | TRBJ2-5 | - | TRBD1 | TRBV11-2
CASSSLPGQGEGETQYF | TGTGCCAGCAGCTCCCTACCGGGACAGGGGGAGGGAGAGACCCAGTACTTC | TRBJ2-5 | - | TRBD1 | TRBV7-9
CSVVIGLAGDTGELFF | TGCAGCGTTGTTATAGGACTAGCGGGAGATACCGGGGAGCTGTTTTTT | TRBJ2-2 | - | TRBD2 | TRBV29-1
CASSQEISRNYGYTF | TGCGCCAGCAGCCAAGAAATTTCCAGAAACTATGGCTACACCTTC | TRBJ1-2 | - | - | TRBV4-1
CASTRTADTEAFF | TGTGCCAGCACAAGGACAGCCGACACTGAAGCTTTCTTT | TRBJ1-1 | - | - | TRBV7-9
CASSIRGDRQETQYF | TGTGCCAGTAGTATTCGCGGGGACAGACAAGAGACCCAGTACTTC | TRBJ2-5 | - | - | TRBV19
CASSRGTVVYEQYF | TGTGCCAGCAGTCGAGGGACTGTGGTCTACGAGCAGTACTTC | TRBJ2-7 | - | - | TRBV28
CASSSGDFYEQYF | TGCGCCAGCAGCTCCGGAGACTTCTACGAGCAGTACTTC | TRBJ2-7 | - | - | TRBV5-1
CAISGEGTGNSIAYEQYF | TGTGCCATCAGTGGGGAGGGGACAGGGAATAGCATCGCCTACGAGCAGTACTTC | TRBJ2-7 | - | TRBD1 | TRBV10-3
CSATSRSDTGELFF | TGCAGCGCTACAAGTCGGTCCGACACCGGGGAGCTGTTTTTT | TRBJ2-2 | - | - | TRBV29-1
CASSTGTSGAHNEQFF | TGTGCCAGCAGCACTGGGACTAGCGGGGCCCACAATGAGCAGTTCTTC | TRBJ2-1 | - | TRBD2 | TRBV9
CASSMTVNEQFF | TGTGCCAGCAGTATGACAGTCAATGAGCAGTTCTTC | TRBJ2-1 | - | - | TRBV27
CASSSRLAGGGYNEQFF | TGTGCCAGCAGCTCCCGACTAGCGGGAGGGGGATACAATGAGCAGTTCTTC | TRBJ2-1 | - | TRBD2 | TRBV11-2
CASSLGLAGPFSSYNEQFF | TGTGCCAGCAGCTTAGGCCTAGCGGGCCCATTTAGCTCCTACAATGAGCAGTTCTTC | TRBJ2-1 | - | TRBD2 | TRBV11-2
CASTVIGGDEQFF | TGTGCCAGCACCGTTATCGGGGGCGATGAGCAGTTCTTC | TRBJ2-1 | - | - | TRBV27
CASLGRRKPGAYEQYF | TGTGCCAGTTTGGGGAGGCGAAAGCCAGGGGCCTACGAGCAGTACTTC | TRBJ2-7 | - | - | TRBV2
CASSLEGHEQYF | TGTGCCAGCAGCTTGGAGGGCCACGAGCAGTACTTC | TRBJ2-7 | - | - | TRBV5-5
CASSLVGPVGMNTEAFF | TGCGCCAGCAGCTTGGTAGGCCCGGTAGGCATGAACACTGAAGCTTTCTTT | TRBJ1-1 | - | - | TRBV5-1
CATAGSPYEQYF | TGTGCCACCGCGGGTAGTCCCTACGAGCAGTACTTC | TRBJ2-7 | - | - | TRBV28
CASSLPDRGTDTQYF | TGTGCCAGCAGCTTACCGGACAGGGGGACAGATACGCAGTATTTT | TRBJ2-3 | - | TRBD1 | TRBV13
CASSTSRGAYEQYF | TGTGCCAGCAGCACTTCTCGAGGGGCCTACGAGCAGTACTTC | TRBJ2-7 | once | - | TRBV27
CASSLFGTVNTGELFF | TGTGCCAGCAGCTTATTCGGGACGGTGAACACCGGGGAGCTGTTTTTT | TRBJ2-2 | - | - | TRBV13
CASSSQGDTEAFF | TGTGCCAGCAGCTCTCAGGGGGACACTGAAGCTTTCTTT | TRBJ1-1 | - | TRBD1 | TRBV5-5
CASSLSVADIYEQYF | TGTGCCAGCAGTTTATCGGTAGCGGACATCTACGAGCAGTACTTC | TRBJ2-7 | - | - | TRBV27
CASRTPAGASRENTQYF | TGTGCCAGCAGGACCCCGGCCGGCGCTAGCAGAGAGAATACGCAGTATTTT | TRBJ2-3 | - | - | TRBV7-9
CASRVTGSNTEAFF | TGTGCCAGCAGGGTGACAGGATCGAACACTGAAGCTTTCTTT | TRBJ1-1 | once | - | TRBV28